This TCR beta chain was sequenced in a study of cytomegalovirus exposure and HLA in healthy donors. Regarding the study as a whole: In vitro work confirmed that a few CMV-associated chains recognize CMV antigens.

This PCR relied on a set of 60 Vbeta primers and 13 Jbeta primers. Using immunoSEQ multiplex PCR, the repertoire was profiled, and TCRdb retains in-frame clones only, with some absent. The table lists under 100,000 clones, around a tenth of them singletons. With regard to this clone: Antigen specificity is unknown. Compared with germline, one end of the junction differs, possibly owing to a read error.

The CDR3 has 13 residues. Per the germline V gene, CDR1 is GTSNPN and CDR2 is SVGIG (reference sequence). The chain employs TRBV30 and TRBJ1-2, with D possibly matching TRBD1 (6 bases). The sample was PBMCs. The receptor was derived from a man in his sixties in good health and CMV-seropositive. The CDR3, as DNA: TGTGCCTGGATGGGACACCCCCTATGGGCCTACCCCTTC. It codes for CAWMGHPLWAYPF.